The table lists the clone carrying this T cell receptor beta chain with a few counts. The V gene's germline CDR1 is SGHDT and CDR2 YYEEEE. Trimming cost V 2 bases and J 3 bases, with 11 bases left between them. This CDR3 region has 15 residues. Amplified regions were TCR beta CDR3 sequences from RNA transcripts. HTBI primers were the set used in a first-round RT-PCR of the TCR CDR3. TCRdb ran MiXCR on the multiplex PCR reads and lists one entry per CDR3 protein. The sample has under 750,000 distinct CDR3 sequences; about 19% are singletons. Hyperthyroidism patients were newly diagnosed, had disease duration under 2 months, and were aged 18 to 65 years. These data originate in a study of T cells in Graves' hyperthyroidism and ophthalmopathy. Study at large: Upon initial diagnosis and before any treatment, peripheral blood was collected.

Sequenced input: blood. The sequence was obtained from a woman aged 45-60 years with Graves' hyperthyroidism that later progressed to Graves' ophthalmopathy. The rearrangement links TRBV5-6 to TRBJ2-2, with D perhaps matching TRBD1 or TRBD2 (6 bases each). CDR3 residues: CASSFLGGYTGELFF. The CDR3 nucleotides are TGTGCCAGCAGCTTCCTAGGGGGGTACACCGGGGAGCTGTTTTTT.